This T cell receptor beta chain appears in the sequencing data of a study of T cell changes during pregnancy in multiple sclerosis. Clones were read by immunoSEQ multiplex PCR, and TCRdb kept only the in-frame ones, dropping some. The sample shows 80,000 to 130,000 clones, around 92% of them seen only once. Germline lookup yields CDR1 LNHDA and CDR2 SQIVND (reference sequence). This CDR3 has 13 residues. V dropped 10 bases and J dropped 1; count of bases not matched to a gene: 4. Specimen: peripheral blood, collected before pregnancy. The J gene is TRBJ2-7, the V gene TRBV19; 10 bases line up with TRBD1. The sequence derives from a female donor with multiple sclerosis, enrolled in a pregnancy study. The CDR3 DNA sequence: TGTGCCACGGGACAGGGGAAGTCCTACGAGCAGTACTTC. It translates to CATGQGKSYEQYF.